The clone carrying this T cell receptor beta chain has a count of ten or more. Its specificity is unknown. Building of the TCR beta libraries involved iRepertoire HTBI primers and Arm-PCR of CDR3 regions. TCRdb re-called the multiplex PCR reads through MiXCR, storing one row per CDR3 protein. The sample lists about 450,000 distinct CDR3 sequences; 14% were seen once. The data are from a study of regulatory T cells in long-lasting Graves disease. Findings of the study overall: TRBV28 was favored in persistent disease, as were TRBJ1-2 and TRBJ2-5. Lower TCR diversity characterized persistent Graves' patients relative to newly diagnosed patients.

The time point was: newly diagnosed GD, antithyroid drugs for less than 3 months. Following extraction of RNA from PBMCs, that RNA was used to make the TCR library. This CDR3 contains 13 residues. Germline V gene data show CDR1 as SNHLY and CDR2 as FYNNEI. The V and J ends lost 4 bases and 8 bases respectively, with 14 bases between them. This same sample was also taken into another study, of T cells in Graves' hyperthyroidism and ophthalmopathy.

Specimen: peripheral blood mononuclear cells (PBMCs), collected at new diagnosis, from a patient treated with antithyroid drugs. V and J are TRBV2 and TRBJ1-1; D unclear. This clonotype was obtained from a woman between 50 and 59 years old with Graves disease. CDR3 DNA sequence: TGTGCCAGCAGTGGTTCAGCGTATTCCGAAGCTTTCTTT. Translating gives CASSGSAYSEAFF. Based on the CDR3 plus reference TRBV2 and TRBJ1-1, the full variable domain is EPEVTQTPSHQVTQMGQEVILRCVPISNHLYFYWYRQILGQKVEFLVSFYNNEISEKSEIFDDQFSVERPDGSNFTLKIRSTKLEDSAMYFCASSGSAYSEAFFGQGTRLTVV.